These T cell receptor beta chains were read from a single sample in a study of T cells after yellow fever vaccination. Using its own MiXCR run on the 5' RACE reads, TCRdb lists one record per CDR3 protein. The sample lists approximately 550,000 distinct CDR3 sequences; roughly 12% were seen once. Source: PBMCs, taken on the day of the yellow fever booster vaccination. The receptor set was obtained from a man aged 30 to 39 who received the YFV17D yellow fever vaccine. CDR3s include the opening cysteine and the closing phenylalanine or tryptophan. The D gene is left open where the match is weak. Size tells how often a clone was seen (once, few, many) or the class of an expanded clone, and some rows leave it out.

CDR3: CASTRWGTDTQYF
DNA: TGTGCCAGCACCAGATGGGGCACAGATACGCAGTATTTT
V: TRBV12-3/TRBV12-4
size: -
J: TRBJ2-3
D: -

CDR3: CASMQGGLNTEAFF
DNA: TGTGCCAGCATGCAGGGGGGCTTGAACACTGAAGCTTTCTTT
V: TRBV7-2
size: -
J: TRBJ1-1
D: TRBD1

CDR3: CASSLDAYNEQFF
DNA: TGTGCCAGCAGTCTAGACGCCTACAATGAGCAGTTCTTC
V: TRBV5-1
size: many
J: TRBJ2-1
D: -

CDR3: CASSARILYEQYF
DNA: TGTGCCAGCAGCGCCCGGATTCTTTACGAGCAGTACTTC
V: TRBV7-2
size: few
J: TRBJ2-7
D: -

CDR3: CASKPQGSSYEQYF
DNA: TGTGCCAGCAAGCCTCAGGGAAGCTCCTACGAGCAGTACTTC
V: TRBV6-1
size: -
J: TRBJ2-7
D: -

CDR3: CASSQAPFIFTASGSPKSYEQYF
DNA: TGTGCCAGCAGCCAAGCCCCGTTCATTTTCACCGCTAGCGGGAGCCCCAAAAGTTACGAGCAGTACTTC
V: TRBV14
size: few
J: TRBJ2-7
D: TRBD2

CDR3: CAWSVRGAEAFF
DNA: TGTGCCTGGAGTGTACGGGGGGCTGAAGCTTTCTTT
V: TRBV30
size: -
J: TRBJ1-1
D: -

CDR3: CSAEATPAGAGELFF
DNA: TGCAGTGCTGAGGCCACACCCGCGGGCGCCGGGGAGCTGTTTTTT
V: TRBV20-1
size: -
J: TRBJ2-2
D: -

CDR3: CASSLASGRYEQFF
DNA: TGTGCCAGCAGCTTGGCTAGCGGGAGGTATGAGCAGTTCTTC
V: TRBV7-2
size: few
J: TRBJ2-1
D: TRBD2

CDR3: CASSSQGVNTEAFF
DNA: TGTGCCAGCTCATCACAGGGGGTGAACACTGAAGCTTTCTTT
V: TRBV18
size: many
J: TRBJ1-1
D: TRBD1

CDR3: CASSPLGGAPSYEQYF
DNA: TGTGCCAGCAGCCCACTCGGAGGGGCCCCTTCCTACGAGCAGTACTTC
V: TRBV5-5
size: many
J: TRBJ2-7
D: -

CDR3: CASSPAGGLAGNIQYF
DNA: TGTGCCAGCAGCCCCGCCGGGGGACTAGCGGGAAACATTCAGTACTTC
V: TRBV11-2
size: many
J: TRBJ2-4
D: TRBD2

CDR3: CASSQDWISGNTIYF
DNA: TGCGCCAGCAGCCAAGATTGGATCTCTGGAAACACCATATATTTT
V: TRBV4-3
size: -
J: TRBJ1-3
D: -

CDR3: CASSLGLSGVTGELFF
DNA: TGTGCCAGCAGCTTAGGGCTCTCAGGGGTCACCGGGGAGCTGTTTTTT
V: TRBV11-1
size: few
J: TRBJ2-2
D: -

CDR3: CASSYTRDSGRGYTF
DNA: TGTGCCAGCAGCTACACTCGGGACAGCGGGCGGGGCTACACCTTC
V: TRBV7-9
size: few
J: TRBJ1-2
D: TRBD1

CDR3: CASSAHGGSTDTQYF
DNA: TGTGCCAGCAGTGCCCATGGCGGGTCCACAGATACGCAGTATTTT
V: TRBV6-1
size: few
J: TRBJ2-3
D: -

CDR3: CASSIVGRGWTEAFF
DNA: TGTGCCAGCAGCATAGTGGGCAGGGGGTGGACTGAAGCTTTCTTT
V: TRBV7-9
size: -
J: TRBJ1-1
D: TRBD1

CDR3: CASIPEESYEQYF
DNA: TGTGCCAGCATCCCCGAGGAGAGCTACGAGCAGTACTTC
V: TRBV21-1
size: few
J: TRBJ2-7
D: -

CDR3: CSVRKGEQYF
DNA: TGCAGTGTGAGGAAGGGCGAGCAGTACTTC
V: TRBV20-1
size: -
J: TRBJ2-7
D: -

CDR3: CSAHGAGATYEQYF
DNA: TGCAGTGCCCATGGGGCGGGAGCCACCTACGAGCAGTACTTC
V: TRBV20-1
size: -
J: TRBJ2-7
D: TRBD2

CDR3: CASCELATNEQFF
DNA: TGTGCCAGCTGCGAACTAGCAACGAATGAGCAGTTCTTC
V: TRBV18
size: few
J: TRBJ2-1
D: -

CDR3: CASSLEQGLNYGYTF
DNA: TGTGCCAGCAGCTTAGAACAGGGACTGAACTATGGCTACACCTTC
V: TRBV7-9
size: few
J: TRBJ1-2
D: -

CDR3: CASNLWTSGLYNEQFF
DNA: TGCGCCAGCAACCTTTGGACTAGCGGGCTATACAATGAGCAGTTCTTC
V: TRBV10-2
size: few
J: TRBJ2-1
D: TRBD2

CDR3: CASSRDRGDYGYTF
DNA: TGCGCCAGCAGCCGGGACAGGGGCGACTATGGCTACACCTTC
V: TRBV5-1
size: few
J: TRBJ1-2
D: TRBD1

CDR3: CASSLGSLASGRNEQFF
DNA: TGTGCCAGCAGCTTAGGATCGCTCGCTAGCGGGAGGAATGAGCAGTTCTTC
V: TRBV11-3
size: many
J: TRBJ2-1
D: TRBD2

CDR3: CSARGSPGETQYF
DNA: TGCAGTGCTAGAGGGTCGCCAGGCGAGACCCAGTACTTC
V: TRBV20-1
size: -
J: TRBJ2-5
D: -

CDR3: CASSLAGNTGELFF
DNA: TGTGCCAGCAGTTTGGCGGGGAACACCGGGGAGCTGTTTTTT
V: TRBV5-1
size: many
J: TRBJ2-2
D: -

CDR3: CASSLSGDPYEQYF
DNA: TGTGCCAGCAGCTTATCAGGGGATCCCTACGAGCAGTACTTC
V: TRBV7-9
size: -
J: TRBJ2-7
D: -

CDR3: CASRPTGGSYNEQFF
DNA: TGTGCCAGCAGGCCTACAGGGGGGTCCTACAATGAGCAGTTCTTC
V: TRBV12-3/TRBV12-4
size: many
J: TRBJ2-1
D: TRBD1

CDR3: CSARDPHTGELFF
DNA: TGCAGTGCTAGAGATCCCCACACCGGGGAGCTGTTTTTT
V: TRBV20-1
size: many
J: TRBJ2-2
D: -

CDR3: CASSVTGQGTETQYF
DNA: TGCGCCAGCAGCGTGACAGGACAGGGAACAGAGACCCAGTACTTC
V: TRBV5-1
size: -
J: TRBJ2-5
D: TRBD1

CDR3: CASSVRDRGAYEQYF
DNA: TGTGCCAGCAGTGTTCGGGACAGGGGCGCCTACGAGCAGTACTTC
V: TRBV12-3/TRBV12-4
size: -
J: TRBJ2-7
D: TRBD1

CDR3: CASSQVVAGQETQYF
DNA: TGTGCCAGCAGCCAAGTGGTGGCGGGTCAAGAGACCCAGTACTTC
V: TRBV4-2
size: many
J: TRBJ2-5
D: -

CDR3: CSAKTGEDLGELFF
DNA: TGCAGTGCAAAGACAGGGGAGGACCTCGGGGAGCTGTTTTTT
V: TRBV20-1
size: -
J: TRBJ2-2
D: TRBD1

CDR3: CASSDNWDRGYEQYF
DNA: TGTGCCAGCAGTGACAACTGGGACAGGGGCTACGAGCAGTACTTC
V: TRBV25-1
size: few
J: TRBJ2-7
D: TRBD1

CDR3: CTAKKSANTGELFF
DNA: TGCACCGCAAAGAAGTCGGCGAACACCGGGGAGCTGTTTTTT
V: TRBV29-1
size: -
J: TRBJ2-2
D: -

CDR3: CASSVDRGGNSPLHF
DNA: TGTGCCAGCAGCGTAGACCGAGGGGGAAATTCACCCCTCCACTTT
V: TRBV9
size: few
J: TRBJ1-6
D: -

CDR3: CASSFGLASDTQYF
DNA: TGTGCCAGCAGCTTTGGACTAGCGTCCGATACGCAGTATTTT
V: TRBV7-2
size: few
J: TRBJ2-3
D: TRBD2

CDR3: CCARSGLADIYNEQFF
DNA: TGCTGTGCTAGAAGCGGACTAGCTGATATCTACAATGAGCAGTTCTTC
V: TRBV20-1
size: -
J: TRBJ2-1
D: TRBD2

CDR3: CASSGGGRNYNSNQPQHF
DNA: TGTGCCAGCAGTGGGGGGGGGCGAAATTATAATAGCAATCAGCCCCAGCATTTT
V: TRBV6-1
size: many
J: TRBJ1-5
D: -

CDR3: CASSLSSPGQGAEDTQYF
DNA: TGTGCCAGCAGCTTAAGTAGCCCGGGACAGGGGGCCGAGGATACGCAGTATTTT
V: TRBV7-6
size: few
J: TRBJ2-3
D: TRBD1

CDR3: CAIKSAGITDTQYF
DNA: TGTGCCATCAAGTCGGCGGGCATAACAGATACGCAGTATTTT
V: TRBV10-3
size: once
J: TRBJ2-3
D: -

CDR3: CASSYSSSTDTQYF
DNA: TGTGCCAGCAGTTACAGCTCGAGCACAGATACGCAGTATTTT
V: TRBV12-3/TRBV12-4
size: many
J: TRBJ2-3
D: -

CDR3: CASSVEEQGVYGYTF
DNA: TGTGCCAGCAGCGTAGAGGAACAGGGGGTCTATGGCTACACCTTC
V: TRBV9
size: -
J: TRBJ1-2
D: TRBD1

CDR3: CASSPRGDTQETQYF
DNA: TGTGCCAGCAGCCCAAGAGGGGACACACAAGAGACCCAGTACTTC
V: TRBV7-9
size: -
J: TRBJ2-5
D: -

CDR3: CASRRGRAGTDTQYF
DNA: TGTGCCAGCAGAAGAGGGAGGGCGGGCACAGATACGCAGTATTTT
V: TRBV11-2
size: few
J: TRBJ2-3
D: TRBD2

CDR3: CSIVLTGGREQFF
DNA: TGCAGTATTGTATTGACAGGGGGCCGGGAGCAGTTCTTC
V: TRBV20-1
size: few
J: TRBJ2-1
D: TRBD1

CDR3: CASSSTGGREETQYF
DNA: TGTGCCAGCAGTAGCACAGGGGGGAGAGAAGAGACCCAGTACTTC
V: TRBV6-1
size: few
J: TRBJ2-5
D: TRBD1

CDR3: CASKGTEMNTGELFF
DNA: TGCGCCAGCAAGGGGACAGAGATGAACACCGGGGAGCTGTTTTTT
V: TRBV5-1
size: -
J: TRBJ2-2
D: TRBD1

CDR3: CASSALAGGLDTQYF
DNA: TGTGCCAGCAGTGCTCTAGCGGGAGGATTAGATACGCAGTATTTT
V: TRBV6-4
size: few
J: TRBJ2-3
D: TRBD2

CDR3: CASMSGIGDWGLLEQYF
DNA: TGTGCCAGCATGAGCGGGATTGGAGACTGGGGGCTCCTCGAGCAGTACTTC
V: TRBV6-2/TRBV6-3
size: few
J: TRBJ2-7
D: -